This T cell receptor (beta chain) was identified in a study of shared clonotypes between healthy human individuals. To note about this clone: Its antigen is not identified.

The germline V gene has CDR1 KGHSH and CDR2 LQKENI. Trimming at V came to 3 bases and at J to 6 bases, leaving 6 bases not matched to a gene. The CDR3 sequence is 14 residues long. Points from the study as a whole: Clonotype sharing across several donors was observed for about 5.2% of naive CD4 clonotypes. With few donors, the genetic and exposure-history diversity represented was limited.

Sequencing used immunoSEQ multiplex PCR; TCRdb keeps in-frame clones, though not all of them. The table includes millions of clones, approximately 95% detected once. Only Caucasian adults living in Nashville, Tennessee made up the donor group. The sequencing sample was made of naive CD4+ T cells from PBMCs. This sample's subset: CD45RA+ positively selected. J is TRBJ2-3 and V is TRBV18, with 7 bases lining up with TRBD1. This clonotype was obtained from a man between 18 and 29 years old in good health. Some clones in this sample may be carry-over from other donors' samples. CDR3 sequence (DNA): TGTGCCAGCTCACCCTCAGTAGGGGGCGATACGCAGTATTTT. Translation gives CASSPSVGGDTQYF.